Listed below are T cell receptor beta chains from one sample, sequenced in a study of blood T cell repertoires in COVID-19. TCRdb keeps only in-frame clones here, not all; method: immunoSEQ multiplex PCR. The profile shows 300,000 to 400,000 clones, 85% to 90% of them singletons. Input material: PBMCs or T cells enriched from blood (not recorded which). These receptors were obtained from a man aged 18-30 years who had recovered from COVID-19. CDR3s include the opening cysteine and the closing phenylalanine or tryptophan. Each record gives: CDR3 length, J gene, clone size, V gene, D gene, CDR3 protein, CDR3 DNA. A D gene is named only where the DNA matches it firmly. Clone size is shown for a subset of rows, as once, few, many or a class of expanded clone.

cdr3_length: 15; j_call: TRBJ2-3; clone_size: NA; v_call: TRBV5-1; d_call: TRBD2; cdr3_aa: CASSPGTSVGDTQYF; cdr3_nt: TGCGCCAGCAGCCCCGGGACTAGCGTTGGGGATACGCAGTATTTT
cdr3_length: 14; j_call: TRBJ2-7; clone_size: NA; v_call: TRBV7-8; d_call: NA; cdr3_aa: CASSLIQGSYEQYF; cdr3_nt: TGTGCCAGCAGCTTAATCCAGGGTTCCTACGAGCAGTACTTC
cdr3_length: 17; j_call: TRBJ2-6; clone_size: NA; v_call: TRBV7-9; d_call: TRBD1; cdr3_aa: CASRLGGMKRGANVLTF; cdr3_nt: TGTGCCAGCAGGTTAGGGGGCATGAAGCGTGGGGCCAACGTCCTGACTTTC
cdr3_length: 13; j_call: TRBJ1-2; clone_size: NA; v_call: TRBV2; d_call: NA; cdr3_aa: CASILQGYDGYTF; cdr3_nt: TGTGCCAGCATATTACAGGGATACGATGGCTACACCTTC
cdr3_length: 15; j_call: TRBJ1-1; clone_size: NA; v_call: TRBV5-1; d_call: NA; cdr3_aa: CASSYRSNLNTEAFF; cdr3_nt: TGCGCCAGCAGCTATCGTTCTAATTTGAACACTGAAGCTTTCTTT
cdr3_length: 13; j_call: TRBJ1-2; clone_size: NA; v_call: TRBV30; d_call: NA; cdr3_aa: CAWSFQGTYGYTF; cdr3_nt: TGTGCCTGGAGTTTCCAGGGAACCTATGGCTACACCTTC
cdr3_length: 16; j_call: TRBJ2-3; clone_size: NA; v_call: TRBV10-3; d_call: TRBD2; cdr3_aa: CAIKRAGGITPDTQYF; cdr3_nt: TGTGCCATCAAAAGAGCGGGGGGCATTACCCCAGATACGCAGTATTTT
cdr3_length: 15; j_call: TRBJ2-1; clone_size: NA; v_call: TRBV9; d_call: NA; cdr3_aa: CASSESPGPYNEQFF; cdr3_nt: TGTGCCAGCAGCGAGTCACCAGGGCCCTACAATGAGCAGTTCTTC
cdr3_length: 15; j_call: TRBJ2-1; clone_size: NA; v_call: TRBV7-9; d_call: NA; cdr3_aa: CASSPVARSYNEQFF; cdr3_nt: TGTGCCAGCAGCCCCGTAGCAAGGTCCTACAATGAGCAGTTCTTC
cdr3_length: 15; j_call: TRBJ1-3; clone_size: NA; v_call: TRBV5-4; d_call: NA; cdr3_aa: CASSLDGQFGNTIYF; cdr3_nt: TGTGCCAGCAGCTTGGACGGACAATTCGGAAACACCATATATTTT
cdr3_length: 15; j_call: TRBJ1-4; clone_size: NA; v_call: TRBV19; d_call: TRBD1; cdr3_aa: CASTSGQGEDEKLFF; cdr3_nt: TGTGCCAGTACTTCCGGACAGGGAGAAGATGAAAAACTGTTTTTT
cdr3_length: 12; j_call: TRBJ1-5; clone_size: NA; v_call: TRBV3-1/TRBV3-2; d_call: TRBD1; cdr3_aa: CASSQTGEPQHF; cdr3_nt: TGTGCCAGCAGCCAAACAGGGGAGCCCCAGCATTTT
cdr3_length: 14; j_call: TRBJ1-2; clone_size: NA; v_call: TRBV7-3; d_call: NA; cdr3_aa: CASSLRAGEGGYTF; cdr3_nt: TGTGCCAGCAGCTTACGGGCCGGGGAAGGTGGCTACACCTTC
cdr3_length: 16; j_call: TRBJ1-6; clone_size: NA; v_call: TRBV3-1/TRBV3-2; d_call: NA; cdr3_aa: CASSPRDVGANSPLHF; cdr3_nt: TGTGCCAGCAGCCCCCGAGATGTGGGGGCGAATTCACCCCTCCACTTT
cdr3_length: 16; j_call: TRBJ1-4; clone_size: NA; v_call: TRBV9; d_call: NA; cdr3_aa: CASSVGRGTPNEKLFF; cdr3_nt: TGTGCCAGCAGCGTAGGGCGGGGGACGCCAAATGAAAAACTGTTTTTT
cdr3_length: 15; j_call: TRBJ2-7; clone_size: NA; v_call: TRBV7-2; d_call: NA; cdr3_aa: CASSLRLDLSYEQYF; cdr3_nt: TGTGCCAGCAGCTTAAGGCTAGACCTCTCCTACGAGCAGTACTTC
cdr3_length: 17; j_call: TRBJ1-3; clone_size: NA; v_call: TRBV4-2; d_call: TRBD1; cdr3_aa: CASSQERTGASGNTIYF; cdr3_nt: TGTGCCAGCAGCCAAGAACGTACAGGGGCAAGTGGAAACACCATATATTTT
cdr3_length: 20; j_call: TRBJ2-5; clone_size: NA; v_call: TRBV7-6; d_call: NA; cdr3_aa: CASITQGIRAPGGDRVDQYF; cdr3_nt: TGTGCCAGCATAACACAGGGTATTAGGGCGCCCGGTGGGGACCGGGTCGACCAGTACTTC
cdr3_length: 13; j_call: TRBJ2-7; clone_size: few; v_call: TRBV12-3/TRBV12-4; d_call: TRBD2; cdr3_aa: CASSLAAGDEQYF; cdr3_nt: TGTGCCAGCAGTTTGGCAGCGGGAGACGAGCAGTACTTC
cdr3_length: 14; j_call: TRBJ2-5; clone_size: few; v_call: TRBV5-4; d_call: NA; cdr3_aa: CASSFYHQGETQYF; cdr3_nt: TGTGCCAGCAGCTTCTACCACCAGGGGGAGACCCAGTACTTC
cdr3_length: 11; j_call: TRBJ2-7; clone_size: NA; v_call: TRBV5-6; d_call: NA; cdr3_aa: CASSSMEQQYF; cdr3_nt: TGTGCCAGCAGCTCCATGGAGCAGCAGTACTTC
cdr3_length: 16; j_call: TRBJ1-3; clone_size: NA; v_call: TRBV18; d_call: NA; cdr3_aa: CASSPPGSSGVNTIYF; cdr3_nt: TGTGCCAGCTCACCACCGGGGAGCAGTGGTGTAAACACCATATATTTT
cdr3_length: 16; j_call: TRBJ2-1; clone_size: NA; v_call: TRBV9; d_call: TRBD2; cdr3_aa: CASSVAGLAGGNEQFF; cdr3_nt: TGTGCCAGCAGCGTGGCGGGACTAGCGGGGGGGAATGAGCAGTTCTTC